Reported below is one TCR beta chain. TCRdb called the PCR reads again in MiXCR, with one record for every CDR3 protein. The table has some 25,000 distinct CDR3 sequences, around 50% seen once. This record belongs to a study of vaccination and CD4 T cells after COVID-19. This sequence was found in a human donor who had recovered from COVID-19. The material sequenced was CD4+ T cells from blood, taken before SARS-CoV-2 vaccination.

The CDR3 loop reads CASSYSRSEEQYF. CDR3 in DNA: TGTGCCAGCAGTTACTCGCGCTCCGAAGAGCAGTACTTC. This rearrangement joins TRBV6-5 to TRBJ2-7; D remains ambiguous. CDR3 size: 13 residues. Between the trimmed V and J ends, which lost 0 bases and 7 bases, there was a span of 10 bases. CDR1 and CDR2 from the germline V gene are MNHEY and SVGAGI.